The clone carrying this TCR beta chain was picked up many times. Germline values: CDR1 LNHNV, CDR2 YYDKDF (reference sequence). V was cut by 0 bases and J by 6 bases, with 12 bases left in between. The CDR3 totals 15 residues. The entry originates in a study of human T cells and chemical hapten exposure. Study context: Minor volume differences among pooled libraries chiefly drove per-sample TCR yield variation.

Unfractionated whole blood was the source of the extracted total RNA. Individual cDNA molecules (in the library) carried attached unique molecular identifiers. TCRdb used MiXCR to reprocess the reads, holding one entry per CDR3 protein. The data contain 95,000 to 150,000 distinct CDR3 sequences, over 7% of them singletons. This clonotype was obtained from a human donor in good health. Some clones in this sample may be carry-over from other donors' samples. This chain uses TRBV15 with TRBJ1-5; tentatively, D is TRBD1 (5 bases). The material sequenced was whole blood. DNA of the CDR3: TGTGCCACCAGCAGAGATTTGGATAGGGGTCAGCCCCAGCATTTT. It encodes CATSRDLDRGQPQHF. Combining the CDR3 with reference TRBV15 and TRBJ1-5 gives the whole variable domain DAMVIQNPRYQVTQFGKPVTLSCSQTLNHNVMYWYQQKSSQAPKLLFHYYDKDFNNEADTPDNFQSRRPNTSFCFLDIRSPGLGDTAMYLCATSRDLDRGQPQHFGDGTRLSIL.